A single sample gave rise to the 3 T cell receptor beta chains below, sequenced in a study of T cell responses to AZD1222 COVID-19 vaccine. Clones were sequenced by immunoSEQ multiplex PCR, and TCRdb holds only the in-frame ones, with some missing. The data hold approximately 150,000 clones, with 85% to 95% observed a single time. Material: peripheral blood, obtained on day 0 of AZD1222 vaccination. Source of these receptors: an adult in good health.

The chain uses TRBV27 and TRBJ1-2, with D perhaps TRBD1 (5 bases). V dropped 8 bases and J dropped 8 bases, with 18 bases sitting between them. The CDR3 spans 13 residues. Germline V gene lookup returns CDR1 MNHEY and CDR2 SMNVEV (reference sequence). CDR3 in amino acids: CASSDLGAQGYTF. The CDR3 DNA reads as TGTGCCAGCTCTGATCTCGGGGCGCAAGGCTACACCTTC.

The genes are TRBV28 and TRBJ1-2, with D perhaps matching TRBD1 (6 bases). Trimming took 5 bases from V and 7 from J, leaving 14 bases between them. This CDR3 is 13 amino acids long. CDR1 and CDR2 (germline): MDHEN, SYDVKM. In DNA form, the CDR3 reads TGTGCCAGCAGTCCCTACAGGGTTCCTGGCTACACCTTC. Amino acid sequence: CASSPYRVPGYTF.

The V gene is TRBV18, the J gene TRBJ2-1; TRBD2 matches at 11 bases. The CDR3 runs to 16 residues. The ends lost 0 bases at V and 5 bases at J; junction bases unmatched: 3. From germline, CDR1 is KGHSH and CDR2 LQKENI. CDR3 amino acids: CASSPPGGLADNEQFF. In DNA form, the CDR3 reads TGTGCCAGCTCACCACCCGGGGGACTAGCGGACAATGAGCAGTTCTTC. The full variable domain, its missing parts supplied by reference TRBV18 and TRBJ2-1, is NAGVMQNPRHLVRRRGQEARLRCSPMKGHSHVYWYRQLPEEGLKFMVYLQKENIIDESGMPKERFSAEFPKEGPSILRIQQVVRGDSAAYFCASSPPGGLADNEQFFGPGTRLTVL.